A selection of T cell receptor beta chains follows, all from one sample in a study of blood T cell repertoires in COVID-19. TCRdb keeps only in-frame clones here, not all; method: immunoSEQ multiplex PCR. Of approximately 110,000 clones detected, 84% appear once; the ten largest clones hold 7.9%. Source material: peripheral blood. The receptors derive from an elderly woman with active or convalescent COVID-19. The conserved cysteine and the conserved F or W are not part of the CDR3 here. The order of the fields is V gene, CDR3 protein.

>TRBV7-2
ASSPLDRRNSPLH
>TRBV6-4
ASSAVGGLGSYEQY
>TRBV28
ASSPPRVGYT
>TRBV27
ASRLRPSGEFPGELF
>TRBV28
ASRRRQWVADTEAF
>TRBV10-1
ASSDYSHWTGELF
>TRBV6-5
ASSGRTGGTDTQY
>TRBV7-3
ASSRLGLAGAYNEQF
>TRBV6-1
ASSELAGVNEQF
>TRBV10-1
ASSELAGGKY
>TRBV19
ASSISLAGYNEQF
>TRBV6-1
ASSDIGQGNYGYT
>TRBV5-5
ASSTSGTRGTDTQY
>TRBV5-1
ARRPGTYSYEQY
>TRBV21-1
ASSKGPPRDSATYEQY
>TRBV10-2
ASRRQGDSYEQY
>TRBV28
ASSLLGALRLDYEQY
>TRBV9
ASSVVPTSLDTQY
>TRBV5-1
ASSLGAGIWETQY
>TRBV4-2
ASSQGTSGSTDTQY
>TRBV7-9
ASTPPTMNTEAF
>TRBV10-3
AISEGGDLQETQY
>TRBV7-2
ASSPEGRGLGHEQF
>TRBV18
ASSSGGETQY
>TRBV2
ATLGLAFSYEQY
>TRBV19
ASSISGTGNTIY
>TRBV28
ASSFQGGTQY
>TRBV18
ASSPSGAVGEAF
>TRBV10-3
AIGGTSGYEQY
>TRBV27
ASRPHVAAVSSYNSPLH
>TRBV30
AWSPPGGNSPLH
>TRBV9
ASSQRASGRQDTQY
>TRBV19
ASSIATSGREQF
>TRBV2
ASSLGTRVGEETQY
>TRBV28
ASRTGYEQY
>TRBV11-2
ASSLKTGMNTIY
>TRBV6-1
ASREVRVRTSKNIQY
>TRBV11-3
ASSIRLAGVETQY
>TRBV19
ASSTQTGSYEQY